These 30 T cell receptor beta chains were all obtained from the same sample, sequenced in a study of blood T cell repertoires in COVID-19. Repertoires were generated with immunoSEQ multiplex PCR, while TCRdb's copy carries only in-frame clones and drops some. The sample has about 100,000 clones; approximately 90% are singletons. Sequencing input: peripheral blood. The receptors come from a man aged 50-59 years with acute or convalescent COVID-19.

This clone was seen once. The chain employs TRBV6-5 and TRBJ2-2; D unclear. Germline V gives CDR1 MNHEY, CDR2 SVGAGI. The CDR3 extends over 12 amino acids. Trimming took 6 bases from V and 6 from J, leaving 8 bases between them. CDR3 nucleotides: TGTGCCAGCAGGGCCTCGCCCGGGGAGCTGTTTTTT. Translated, it gives CASRASPGELFF.

The chain recombines TRBV5-1 with TRBJ2-7; 8 bases fit TRBD2. Germline CDR1 reads SGHRS; CDR2 reads YFSETQ. With 0 bases clipped from V and 0 bases from J, the junction kept 8 bases outside the gene matches. The CDR3 has 17 residues. The chain's CDR3 is CASSLGPSGGSSYEQYF. CDR3 DNA sequence: TGCGCCAGCAGCTTGGGTCCATCGGGGGGGAGCTCCTACGAGCAGTACTTC. The variable domain in full, with the rest retrieved from reference TRBV5-1 and TRBJ2-7, is KAGVTQTPRYLIKTRGQQVTLSCSPISGHRSVSWYQQTPGQGLQFLFEYFSETQRNKGNFPGRFSGRQFSNSRSEMNVSTLELGDSALYLCASSLGPSGGSSYEQYFGPGTRLTVT.

V gene TRBV19 combines with J gene TRBJ2-7; TRBD1 aligns across 7 bases. Germline V lookup: CDR1 LNHDA, CDR2 SQIVND (reference sequence). J lost 3 bases, V lost 4 bases, and 0 bases had no gene match. The CDR3 contains 12 residues. CDR3 DNA: TGTGCCAGTAGTAGGACAGGCTACGAGCAGTACTTC. Its translation is CASSRTGYEQYF.

The chain combines TRBV6-2 or TRBV6-3 with TRBJ2-2; 8 positions agree with TRBD1. Germline CDR1 is MNHEY and CDR2 is SVGEGT. This CDR3 has 18 amino acids. The V segment lost 5 bases and the J segment 3 bases; nucleotides outside the gene matches: 14. DNA for the CDR3: TGTGCCAGCAGTGTCCCTCCGGACAGGGTAAAGCACACCGGGGAGCTGTTTTTT. This translates into CASSVPPDRVKHTGELFF.

CDR3 nucleotide sequence: TGTGCCAGCAGCCAAGGGGTGGCAGGGGGCCTGAACACTGAAGCTTTCTTT. Its protein is CASSQGVAGGLNTEAFF. V usage is TRBV4-2 and J usage is TRBJ1-1; 8 nucleotides agree with TRBD1. Germline CDR1 reads LGHNA; CDR2 reads YNFKEQ. The length of the CDR3 is 17 residues. V shed 1 base and J 0 bases; nucleotides not matched to a gene: 7.

The chain couples TRBV6-6 to TRBJ1-5, with TRBD1 matching 8 bases. The CDR3 runs 14 residues. Per the germline V gene, CDR1 is MNHNY and CDR2 is SVGAGI (reference sequence). After removal of 2 bases from V and 7 bases from J, the junction contained 4 bases not matched to a gene. CDR3 sequence reads: CASSYGQGAQPQHF. The CDR3 region has the DNA TGTGCCAGCAGTTACGGGCAGGGGGCACAGCCCCAGCATTTT.

V usage is TRBV5-4 and J usage is TRBJ2-1; possibly TRBD1 for D (5 bases). Germline CDR1 and CDR2: SGHNT and YYREEE (reference sequence). CDR3 length equals 12 residues. Trimming removed 4 bases at V and 14 bases at J, with 16 bases between. In nucleotides, the CDR3 is TGTGCCAGCAGCCTAGGACAAACCCGGGAGTTCTTC. Translated: CASSLGQTREFF.

The J gene is TRBJ1-1, the V gene TRBV6-1, with TRBD1 matching over 8 bases. The CDR3 has 16 amino acids. The V gene end was trimmed by 4 bases and the J gene end by 6 bases; junction bases not matched to a gene: 13. Germline V gives CDR1 MNHNS, CDR2 SASEGT. CDR3 amino acids: CASSGAGGRGSPEAFF. In DNA form, the CDR3 reads TGTGCCAGCAGTGGCGCAGGGGGCAGGGGGTCCCCTGAAGCTTTCTTT.

This chain joins TRBV5-1 and TRBJ2-2; a weak D match, TRBD1 (5 bases). Per germline, CDR1 SGHRS and CDR2 YFSETQ. Trimming pared 4 bases from V and 7 bases from J, leaving 14 bases between. The CDR3 is 14 residues long. The CDR3 region has the DNA TGCGCCAGCAGCGTAGAAGGGGCCGACGGGGAGCTGTTTTTT. This sequence encodes CASSVEGADGELFF.

The chain uses TRBV6-5 and TRBJ2-7, with 7 positions matching TRBD1. The CDR3 totals 15 residues. The trim removed 7 bases at V and 1 base at J, leaving 10 bases unmatched. The germline V gene encodes CDR1 MNHEY and CDR2 SVGAGI. CDR3 DNA: TGTGCCAGCACGCCGGGACAGACTATATCCTACGAGCAGTACTTC. Translating gives CASTPGQTISYEQYF.

This rearrangement joins TRBV25-1 to TRBJ2-3; 7 bases align to TRBD2. Germline-derived CDR1 and CDR2 are MGHDK and SYGVNS. The CDR3 length is 16 residues. V shed 4 bases and J 5 bases; nucleotides not matched to a gene: 12. This chain's CDR3 is CASSGEGQQEVDTQYF. CDR3 DNA: TGTGCCAGCAGTGGGGAGGGCCAACAGGAGGTAGATACGCAGTATTTT.

This chain connects TRBV2 to TRBJ2-2; TRBD1 matches at 7 bases. Trimming at V came to 7 bases and at J to 0 bases, leaving 5 bases not matched to a gene. The CDR3 has 15 residues. Germline V gene sequence: CDR1 SNHLY, CDR2 FYNNEI. DNA of the CDR3: TGTGCCAGCAAGACTCAGGGGGCGAACACCGGGGAGCTGTTTTTT. This translates into CASKTQGANTGELFF.

In its sample, this clone was seen once. V and J are TRBV20-1 and TRBJ2-7; a possible D gene is TRBD1 (5 bases). The CDR3 is 11 amino acids. Germline V gene sequence: CDR1 DFQATT, CDR2 SNEGSKA (reference sequence). V lost 3 bases to trimming and J lost 5 bases, with 8 bases between them. The DNA of the CDR3 is TGCAGTGCTAGTAGGGGTAACGAGCAGTACTTC. Translated, it gives CSASRGNEQYF.

The CDR3 spells CASSLAGDYNSPLHF. The DNA for the CDR3 is TGCGCCAGCAGCCTCGCAGGGGATTATAATTCACCCCTCCACTTT. V and J are TRBV4-1 and TRBJ1-6; D may be TRBD1 (6 bases). This CDR3 contains 15 residues. Trimming left V 4 bases short and J 4 bases short, with 11 bases between. CDR1 is MGHRA, CDR2 YSYEKL, per germline.

The chain is built from TRBV12-3 or TRBV12-4 and TRBJ1-1, with a weak D call TRBD1 (5 bases). This CDR3 region has 12 residues. With 10 bases removed from V and 0 bases from J, the gap between germline ends came to 9 bases. The CDR3 DNA follows: TGTGCCACTTACAGGTTGAACACTGAAGCTTTCTTT. Its translation: CATYRLNTEAFF.

The V call is TRBV6-6, the J call TRBJ1-1, with D possibly being TRBD1 (5 bases). The CDR3 length is 13 residues. Germline CDR1 and CDR2: MNHNY and SVGAGI (reference sequence). The V end lost 5 bases, the J end lost 4 bases, and 11 bases lay between the germline ends. The CDR3 bases are TGTGCCAGCAGTGGACCGGGGGGCACTGAAGCTTTCTTT. This gives the protein CASSGPGGTEAFF.

This sequence joins TRBV3-1 (or the pseudogene TRBV3-2) and TRBJ1-4, with 8 nucleotides matching TRBD1. The CDR3 has 16 residues. V lost 2 bases to trimming and J lost 10 bases; unmatched junction nucleotides: 12. Germline V gene sequence: CDR1 LGHDT, CDR2 YNNKEL (reference sequence). The CDR3 spells CASSQKLQGGTAKLFF. For the CDR3, the DNA is TGTGCCAGCAGCCAAAAACTACAGGGGGGTACCGCAAAACTGTTTTTT.

The chain employs TRBV2 and TRBJ1-5; no clear D. The germline gives CDR1 SNHLY, CDR2 FYNNEI. The V end was cut by 5 bases, the J end by 0 bases, with 5 bases between. This CDR3 has 13 residues. CDR3 sequence reads: CASSLNSNQPQHF. As DNA, the CDR3 is TGTGCCAGCAGTCTAAATAGCAATCAGCCCCAGCATTTT. The entire variable domain, with the rest obtained from reference TRBV2 and TRBJ1-5, is as follows: EPEVTQTPSHQVTQMGQEVILRCVPISNHLYFYWYRQILGQKVEFLVSFYNNEISEKSEIFDDQFSVERPDGSNFTLKIRSTKLEDSAMYFCASSLNSNQPQHFGDGTRLSIL.

This clone has just one count. V gene TRBV19 combines with J gene TRBJ1-2, with TRBD1 matching over 8 bases. Germline-derived CDR1 and CDR2 are LNHDA and SQIVND (reference sequence). The CDR3 covers 13 residues. The V segment lost 4 bases and the J segment 6 bases; nucleotides outside the gene matches: 4. CDR3 coding DNA: TGTGCCAGTAGTAGGGGGACAGGTAATGGCTACACCTTC. As protein: CASSRGTGNGYTF.

The chain employs TRBV5-1 and TRBJ1-2, with D maybe TRBD1 (5 bases). The ends were cut back, 3 bases at V and 8 bases at J, with 20 bases in the middle. Germline values: CDR1 SGHRS, CDR2 YFSETQ. CDR3 length: 15 amino acids. CDR3 loop: CASSSEGLPNRGYTF. DNA for the CDR3: TGCGCCAGCAGCTCCGAGGGACTCCCTAATCGCGGCTACACCTTC.

This clone was found once. The chain employs TRBV29-1 and TRBJ2-5; TRBD2 might be the D (5 bases). CDR3 length: 15 residues. The germline CDR1 and CDR2 sequences are SQVTM and ANQGSEA. V was clipped by 6 bases and J by 2 bases, with 19 bases between them. The DNA of the CDR3 is TGCAGCGTGAGGAGGATGGGTGGGCCGCAAGAGACCCAGTACTTC. It translates to CSVRRMGGPQETQYF. The whole variable domain, remainder taken from reference TRBV29-1 and TRBJ2-5, is SAVISQKPSRDICQRGTSLTIQCQVDSQVTMMFWYRQQPGQSLTLIATANQGSEATYESGFVIDKFPISRPNLTFSTLTVSNMSPEDSSIYLCSVRRMGGPQETQYFGPGTRLLVL.

The V gene is TRBV5-6, the J gene TRBJ2-7; the D gene is possibly TRBD1 (5 bases). The CDR3 extends over 15 amino acids. V dropped 0 bases and J dropped 0 bases, with 10 bases sitting between them. From germline, CDR1 is SGHDT and CDR2 YYEEEE. CDR3: CASSLGRASSYEQYF. The DNA of the CDR3 is TGTGCCAGCAGCTTGGGCAGGGCGAGCTCCTACGAGCAGTACTTC.

V usage is TRBV19 and J usage is TRBJ1-4; no definite D call. This CDR3 comprises 15 residues. V was clipped by 5 bases and J by 5 bases, with 15 bases between them. The V gene's germline CDR1 is LNHDA and CDR2 SQIVND (reference sequence). The CDR3: CASSLGVFANEKLFF. CDR3 DNA sequence: TGTGCCAGTAGTCTCGGGGTTTTTGCCAATGAAAAACTGTTTTTT.

V is TRBV5-6 and J is TRBJ1-2; TRBD1 is a possible D gene (6 bases). CDR3 length equals 14 residues. Germline lookup yields CDR1 SGHDT and CDR2 YYEEEE. The germline V and J ends were trimmed by 4 bases and 4 bases, with 14 bases remaining between them. The DNA of the CDR3 is TGTGCCAGCAGCCCCAACAGGGCGGCCTATGGCTACACCTTC. Protein sequence: CASSPNRAAYGYTF.

The rearrangement links TRBV19 to TRBJ1-1; D is undetermined. Germline V gene sequence: CDR1 LNHDA, CDR2 SQIVND (reference sequence). Trimming stripped 7 bases from V and 0 bases from J, with 18 bases between. CDR3 length equals 16 residues. Here the CDR3 reads CASNTDRRSLNTEAFF. The CDR3 DNA reads TGTGCCAGTAACACAGACCGCCGATCCTTGAACACTGAAGCTTTCTTT.

CDR3 in amino acids: CASSRDRASEAFF. CDR3 in DNA: TGTGCCAGCAGTAGGGACAGGGCTTCTGAAGCTTTCTTT. The rearrangement links TRBV6-2 or TRBV6-3 to TRBJ1-1; TRBD1 agrees at 9 bases. The CDR3 loop spans 13 amino acids. The germline V gene has CDR1 MNHEY and CDR2 SVGEGT. V lost 5 bases, J lost 6 bases, and 4 bases stayed unmatched.

This chain connects TRBV19 to TRBJ2-7; D may be TRBD2 (5 bases). Germline lookup yields CDR1 LNHDA and CDR2 SQIVND (reference sequence). Trimming left V 5 bases short and J 0 bases short, with 14 bases between. This CDR3 contains 15 residues. This chain's CDR3 is CASSASGYSSYEQYF. The CDR3 region has the DNA TGTGCCAGTAGTGCCTCGGGGTATAGCTCCTACGAGCAGTACTTC. Complete variable domain (other parts from reference TRBV19 and TRBJ2-7): DGGITQSPKYLFRKEGQNVTLSCEQNLNHDAMYWYRQDPGQGLRLIYYSQIVNDFQKGDIAEGYSVSREKKESFPLTVTSAQKNPTAFYLCASSASGYSSYEQYFGPGTRLTVT.

The chain has TRBV7-3 and TRBJ2-5, with 11 positions matching TRBD2. This CDR3 region has 15 residues. Germline CDR1 reads SGHTA; CDR2 reads FQGTGA. The J segment lost 5 bases and the V segment lost 5 bases, leaving 7 bases of the junction unmatched. The CDR3 here is CASSLTSGAGETQYF. CDR3 sequence (DNA): TGTGCCAGCAGCCTGACTAGCGGGGCCGGGGAGACCCAGTACTTC.

In this sample, this clone turned up once. The chain links TRBV14 to TRBJ2-5, with 8 bases fitting TRBD1. The CDR3 covers 14 residues. Trimming cost V 2 bases and J 2 bases; bases outside gene matches: 1. The germline V gene encodes CDR1 SGHDN and CDR2 FVKESK. The chain's CDR3 is CASSQNRGQETQYF. The DNA for the CDR3 is TGTGCCAGCAGCCAAAACAGGGGGCAAGAGACCCAGTACTTC.

The rearrangement links TRBV2 to TRBJ1-2; D may be TRBD1 (5 bases). Trimming pared 1 base from V and 4 bases from J, leaving 13 bases between. CDR1 and CDR2 from the germline V gene are SNHLY and FYNNEI. The CDR3 totals 15 residues. CDR3 nucleotide sequence: TGTGCCAGCAGTGAAGATGGGGCGGTGGGCTATGGCTACACCTTC. It encodes CASSEDGAVGYGYTF.